The next 21 T cell receptor beta chains were all read from a single sample in a study of blood T cells in healthy people across ages (dated by TCRdb to 2013 to 2016). Receptor amplification or capture employed 5' RACE. TCRdb lists the instrument as Illumina HiSeq 2500. The second PCR ran for about 6 to 12 cycles and used a J-beta primer mix along with a sample-barcoded 5' primer. TCRdb cleaned the public reads at Q25 with fastp, built clones with MiXCR and kept in-frame beta chains. Rows matching on CDR3 protein sequence are summarized as one entry with the most common DNA and genes. For this sample the table gives roughly 1.5 million distinct CDR3 sequences, of which approximately 39% were detected only once. Just over 4% of the sample comes from the top ten. Sequencing was done on a sample of blood. These receptors originate from a woman under 30 in good health.

The chain combines TRBV6-6 with TRBJ1-6; 8 nucleotides line up with TRBD1. Per the germline V gene, CDR1 is MNHNY and CDR2 is SVGAGI (reference sequence). This CDR3 spans 14 amino acids. Germline trimming cut 6 bases from V and 10 bases from J; bases unmatched to any gene: 8. The CDR3 region has the DNA TGTGCCAGCAGCAGGACAGGGCTTGGGTCACCCCTCCACTTT. This gives the protein CASSRTGLGSPLHF.

The sample holds a few counts of this clonotype. The J gene is TRBJ2-7, the V gene TRBV5-5, with 7 bases aligning to TRBD1. The length of the CDR3 is 14 residues. Germline assignment: CDR1 SGHKS and CDR2 YYEKEE (reference sequence). V shed 1 base and J 5 bases; nucleotides not matched to a gene: 6. The CDR3 is CASSLFEGADEQYF. The CDR3 DNA follows: TGTGCCAGCAGCTTGTTTGAGGGGGCTGACGAGCAGTACTTC. Full variable domain (outside the CDR3, taken from reference TRBV5-5 and TRBJ2-7): DAGVTQSPTHLIKTRGQQVTLRCSPISGHKSVSWYQQVLGQGPQFIFQYYEKEERGRGNFPDRFSARQFPNYSSELNVNALLLGDSALYLCASSLFEGADEQYFGPGTRLTVT.

The table lists this clonotype with a count of one. The chain joins TRBV20-1 to TRBJ2-7; 8 bases agree with TRBD2. The CDR3 runs 14 residues. V dropped 5 bases and J dropped 4; count of bases not matched to a gene: 10. Germline V lookup: CDR1 DFQATT, CDR2 SNEGSKA (reference sequence). The CDR3 DNA reads TGCAGTGCTCAATCCGGGACTAGAAATTACGAGCAGTACTTC. This encodes CSAQSGTRNYEQYF.

V gene TRBV7-2 combines with J gene TRBJ2-3; tentatively, D is TRBD2 (6 bases). Trimming pared 7 bases from V and 1 base from J, leaving 12 bases between. The CDR3 is 14 amino acids. Per germline, CDR1 SGHTA and CDR2 FQGNSA. CDR3 sequence: CASTSATGTDTQYF. CDR3 DNA: TGTGCCAGCACTAGCGCTACTGGCACAGATACGCAGTATTTT.

The gene calls are TRBV6-2 or TRBV6-3 and TRBJ2-3; the match to TRBD2 covers 14 bases. The CDR3 is 18 amino acids. V gave up 6 bases and J gave up 0 bases; unmatched junction bases: 8. Germline V gene data show CDR1 as MNHEY and CDR2 as SVGEGT. The CDR3 DNA follows: TGTGCCAGCAGCCGACTCCGGACTAGCGGGAGGAGCACAGATACGCAGTATTTT. This translates into CASSRLRTSGRSTDTQYF.

V usage is TRBV5-1 and J usage is TRBJ1-1; 9 bases match TRBD1. Unmatched junction bases numbered 7, after V lost 4 bases and J lost 3 bases. The CDR3 loop spans 15 amino acids. CDR1 and CDR2 from the germline V gene are SGHRS and YFSETQ. For the CDR3, the DNA is TGCGCCAGCAGCCCGGACAGGGGTCAAGACACTGAAGCTTTCTTT. Its translation is CASSPDRGQDTEAFF.

This clonotype was counted a few times. The chain has TRBV7-6 and TRBJ2-1; 14 nucleotides line up with TRBD2. From germline, CDR1 is SGHVS and CDR2 FNYEAQ. The V segment lost 5 bases and the J segment 6 bases; nucleotides outside the gene matches: 3. The CDR3 sequence is 15 residues long. In nucleotides, the CDR3 is TGTGCCAGCAGCATGGGACTAGCGGGAGCCAATGAGCAGTTCTTC. It encodes CASSMGLAGANEQFF. The entire variable domain, with the rest obtained from reference TRBV7-6 and TRBJ2-1, is as follows: GAGVSQSPRYKVTKRGQDVALRCDPISGHVSLYWYRQALGQGPEFLTYFNYEAQQDKSGLPNDRFSAERPEGSISTLTIQRTEQRDSAMYRCASSMGLAGANEQFFGPGTRLTVL.

V usage is TRBV4-1 and J usage is TRBJ2-1; TRBD2 agrees at 13 bases. The germline CDR1 and CDR2 sequences are MGHRA and YSYEKL. The CDR3 has 15 residues. Trimming cost V 4 bases and J 9 bases; bases outside gene matches: 6. The CDR3 sequence: CASSPRLAGGAEQFF. The CDR3 DNA reads as TGCGCCAGCAGCCCGCGACTAGCGGGGGGTGCTGAGCAGTTCTTC.

This sequence joins TRBV4-3 and TRBJ1-2; perhaps TRBD1 as D (6 bases). V was clipped by 3 bases and J by 7 bases, with 15 bases between them. CDR3 length: 14 residues. Germline CDR1 reads LGHNA; CDR2 reads YSLEER. CDR3: CASSHADRSVGYTF. DNA of the CDR3: TGCGCCAGCAGCCACGCCGACAGGTCCGTTGGCTACACCTTC.

The V gene is TRBV3-1, the J gene TRBJ2-4, with 10 bases aligning to TRBD1. The closer fit of TRBJ2-7 to the DNA end suggests the J call may be wrong. CDR3 length: 16 amino acids. Germline lookup yields CDR1 LGHDT and CDR2 YNNKEL (reference sequence). The CDR3 here is CASSLTTGGVWYEQYF. The CDR3 DNA is TGTGCCAGCAGCCTTACGACAGGGGGCGTTTGGTACGAGCAGTACTTC.

This clonotype was detected only a few times. V and J are TRBV5-1 and TRBJ2-3; TRBD2 matches 8 bases. Germline V lookup: CDR1 SGHRS, CDR2 YFSETQ. CDR3 length: 15 residues. With V trimmed by 3 bases and J by 5 bases, 8 bases remained unmatched. CDR3 sequence: CASSYAGGSGDTQYF. Here the CDR3 DNA reads TGCGCCAGCAGCTACGCGGGGGGCTCCGGAGATACGCAGTATTTT.

This clonotype was counted many times. The rearrangement uses TRBV7-2 and TRBJ2-3; no firm D call. The V gene lost 0 bases and the J gene lost 7 bases, with 8 bases spanning the gap. The germline gives CDR1 SGHTA, CDR2 FQGNSA. The CDR3 spans 13 residues. CDR3 protein: CASSLADLNTQYF. The CDR3 coding sequence is TGTGCCAGCAGCTTAGCGGACCTAAATACGCAGTATTTT.

The chain couples TRBV20-1 to TRBJ2-7; TRBD1 is a possible D gene (5 bases). CDR3 length equals 14 residues. The V end was cut by 1 base, the J end by 2 bases, with 12 bases between. Germline V gene sequence: CDR1 DFQATT, CDR2 SNEGSKA (reference sequence). CDR3 in DNA: TGCAGTGCTAGAGGGTCCAGGGCTCCCTACGAGCAGTACTTC. Translation gives CSARGSRAPYEQYF.

This clonotype was picked up many times. The chain employs TRBV12-3 or TRBV12-4 and TRBJ2-1; the D is unclear. The V end lost 6 bases, the J end lost 2 bases, and 11 bases lay between the germline ends. The CDR3 is made up of 14 amino acids. The CDR3 coding sequence is TGTGCCAGCAGCTCCGGTCTCCCCTACAATGAGCAGTTCTTC. The encoded protein is CASSSGLPYNEQFF.

The chain is built from TRBV7-6 and TRBJ1-1; D not resolved. The CDR3 contains 13 residues. The germline V gene encodes CDR1 SGHVS and CDR2 FNYEAQ. V was pared by 7 bases and J by 2 bases, with 11 bases between. The CDR3 protein is CASTPRENTEAFF. The CDR3 coding sequence is TGTGCCAGCACCCCAAGGGAAAACACTGAAGCTTTCTTT.

This clonotype was picked up a small number of times. The chain links TRBV5-1 to TRBJ2-1; 11 bases map to TRBD2. V trimming: 5 bases; J trimming: 4 bases; junction bases outside the gene matches: 5. The CDR3 totals 15 residues. CDR1 and CDR2 (germline): SGHRS, YFSETQ. CDR3 bases: TGCGCCAGCAGACTAGCGGGGGCCCAATACAATGAGCAGTTCTTC. Amino acid sequence: CASRLAGAQYNEQFF. The variable domain in full, with the rest retrieved from reference TRBV5-1 and TRBJ2-1, is KAGVTQTPRYLIKTRGQQVTLSCSPISGHRSVSWYQQTPGQGLQFLFEYFSETQRNKGNFPGRFSGRQFSNSRSEMNVSTLELGDSALYLCASRLAGAQYNEQFFGPGTRLTVL.

This chain links TRBV7-2 with TRBJ1-2; D call uncertain. In germline, CDR1 is SGHTA, CDR2 FQGNSA. Trimming left V 2 bases short and J 4 bases short, with 8 bases between. This CDR3 contains 13 residues. The CDR3 loop is CASSLSSLYGYTF. CDR3 DNA sequence: TGTGCCAGCAGCTTATCCAGCCTCTATGGCTACACCTTC.

The chain employs TRBV6-2 or TRBV6-3 and TRBJ2-5, with D possibly being TRBD1 (6 bases). Trimming shortened V by 0 bases and J by 1 base, and 18 bases separated the two germline ends. Per germline, CDR1 MNHEY and CDR2 SVGEGT. The CDR3 is made up of 18 amino acids. CDR3 nucleotides: TGTGCCAGCAGTTACTCGAGACTGCAGGGGTCCCCCCAAGAGACCCAGTACTTC. This gives the protein CASSYSRLQGSPQETQYF.

This clonotype has just a few counts. The chain joins TRBV14 to TRBJ2-3; 9 bases fit TRBD1. V lost 5 bases and J lost 5; bases outside the gene matches: 8. Germline V lookup: CDR1 SGHDN, CDR2 FVKESK. This CDR3 comprises 15 residues. CDR3 DNA: TGTGCCAGCAGCAAACGACAGGGGGTATTAGATACGCAGTATTTT. Protein product: CASSKRQGVLDTQYF.

The V call is TRBV27, the J call TRBJ2-5; D not certain. CDR3 size: 13 residues. Trimming removed 8 bases from V and 1 base from J, with 11 bases in between. Germline CDR1 and CDR2: MNHEY and SMNVEV (reference sequence). The CDR3 region has the DNA TGTGCCAGCGGTAGAAGGGTCCAAGAGACCCAGTACTTC. This codes for CASGRRVQETQYF.

This rearrangement joins TRBV11-2 to TRBJ2-4; D is uncertain. The CDR3 runs 14 residues. Trimming shortened V by 3 bases and J by 3 bases, and 9 bases separated the two germline ends. From germline, CDR1 is SGHAT and CDR2 FQNNGV. CDR3 bases: TGTGCCAGCAGCTTTGGAGAGGTCAAAAACATTCAGTACTTC. It specifies CASSFGEVKNIQYF.